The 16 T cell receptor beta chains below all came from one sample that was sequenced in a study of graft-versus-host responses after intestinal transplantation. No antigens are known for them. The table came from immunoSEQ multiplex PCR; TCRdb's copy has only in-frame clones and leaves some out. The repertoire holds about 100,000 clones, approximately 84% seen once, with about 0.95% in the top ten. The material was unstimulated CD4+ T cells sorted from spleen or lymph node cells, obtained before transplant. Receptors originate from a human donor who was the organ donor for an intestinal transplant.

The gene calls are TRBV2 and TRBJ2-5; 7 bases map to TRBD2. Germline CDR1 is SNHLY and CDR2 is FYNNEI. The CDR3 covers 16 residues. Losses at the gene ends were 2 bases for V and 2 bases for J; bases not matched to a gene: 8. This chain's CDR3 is CASSELGLGGQETQYF. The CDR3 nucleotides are TGTGCCAGCAGTGAACTAGGACTAGGAGGGCAAGAGACCCAGTACTTC.

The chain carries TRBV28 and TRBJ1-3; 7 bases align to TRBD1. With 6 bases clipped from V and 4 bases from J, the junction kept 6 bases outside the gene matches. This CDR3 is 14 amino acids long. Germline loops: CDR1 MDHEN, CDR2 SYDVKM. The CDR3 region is CASSFSGQGNTIYF. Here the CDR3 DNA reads TGTGCCAGCAGCTTTTCGGGACAGGGAAACACCATATATTTT.

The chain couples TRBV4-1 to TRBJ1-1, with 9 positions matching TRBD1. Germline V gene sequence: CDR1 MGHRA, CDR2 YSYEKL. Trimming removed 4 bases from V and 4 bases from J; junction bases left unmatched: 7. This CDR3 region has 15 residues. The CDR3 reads CASSRGTGLGTEAFF. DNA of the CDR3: TGCGCCAGCAGCCGAGGGACAGGGCTTGGCACTGAAGCTTTCTTT.

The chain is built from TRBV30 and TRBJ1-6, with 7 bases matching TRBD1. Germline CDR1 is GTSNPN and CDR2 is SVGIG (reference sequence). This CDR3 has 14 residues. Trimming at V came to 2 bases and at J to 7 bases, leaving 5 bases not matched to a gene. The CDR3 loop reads CAWSLGQPNSPLHF. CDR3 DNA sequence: TGTGCCTGGAGTTTGGGACAGCCAAATTCACCCCTCCACTTT.

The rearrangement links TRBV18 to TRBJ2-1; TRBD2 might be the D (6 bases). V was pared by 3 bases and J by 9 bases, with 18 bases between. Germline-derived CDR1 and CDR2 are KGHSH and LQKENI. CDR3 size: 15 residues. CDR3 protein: CASSPRDSTIGEQFF. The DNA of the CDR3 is TGTGCCAGCTCACCCCGGGACTCCACTATCGGTGAGCAGTTCTTC.

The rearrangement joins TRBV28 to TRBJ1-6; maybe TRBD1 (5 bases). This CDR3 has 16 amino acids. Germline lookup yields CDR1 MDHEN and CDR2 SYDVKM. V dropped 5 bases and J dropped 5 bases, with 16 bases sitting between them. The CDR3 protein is CASSRQGQGHNSPLHF. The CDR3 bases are TGTGCCAGCAGTCGCCAAGGGCAGGGCCATAATTCACCCCTCCACTTT.

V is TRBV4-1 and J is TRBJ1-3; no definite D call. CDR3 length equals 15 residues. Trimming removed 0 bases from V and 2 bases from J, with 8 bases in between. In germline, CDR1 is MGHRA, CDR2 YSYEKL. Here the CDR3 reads CASSQDRRPGNTIYF. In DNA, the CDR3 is TGCGCCAGCAGCCAAGACAGACGGCCTGGAAACACCATATATTTT.

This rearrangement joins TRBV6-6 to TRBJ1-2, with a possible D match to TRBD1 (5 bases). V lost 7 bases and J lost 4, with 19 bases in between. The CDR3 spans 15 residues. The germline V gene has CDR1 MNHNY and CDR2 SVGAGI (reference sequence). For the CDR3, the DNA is TGTGCCAGCACCGGCCGGGACGCAAGAGGCTATGGCTACACCTTC. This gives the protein CASTGRDARGYGYTF.

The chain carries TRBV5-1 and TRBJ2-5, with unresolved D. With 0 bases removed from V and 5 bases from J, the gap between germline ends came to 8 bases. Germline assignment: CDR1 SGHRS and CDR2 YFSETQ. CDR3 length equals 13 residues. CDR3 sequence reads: CASSLGPQETQYF. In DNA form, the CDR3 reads TGCGCCAGCAGCTTGGGGCCCCAGGAGACCCAGTACTTC.

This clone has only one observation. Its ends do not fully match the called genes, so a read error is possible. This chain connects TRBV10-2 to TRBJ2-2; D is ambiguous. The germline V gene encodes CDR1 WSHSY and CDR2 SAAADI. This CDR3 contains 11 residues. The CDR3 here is CASSNSGELFF. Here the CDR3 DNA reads TGCGCCAGCAGCAACAGCGGGGAGCTGTTTTTT.

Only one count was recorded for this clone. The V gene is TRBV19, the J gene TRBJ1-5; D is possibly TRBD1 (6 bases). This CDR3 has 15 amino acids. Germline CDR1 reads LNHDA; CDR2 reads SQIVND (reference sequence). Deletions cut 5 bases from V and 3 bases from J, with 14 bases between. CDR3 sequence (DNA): TGTGCCAGTAGTCTTCTTGGGACAACCAATCAGCCCCAGCATTTT. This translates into CASSLLGTTNQPQHF.

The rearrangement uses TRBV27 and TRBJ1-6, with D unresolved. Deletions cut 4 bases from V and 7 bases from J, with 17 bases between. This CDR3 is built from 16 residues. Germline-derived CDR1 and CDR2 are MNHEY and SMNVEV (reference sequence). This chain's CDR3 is CASSSPGGGKNSPLHF. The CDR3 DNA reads TGTGCCAGCAGTTCCCCTGGCGGAGGAAAGAATTCACCCCTCCACTTT.

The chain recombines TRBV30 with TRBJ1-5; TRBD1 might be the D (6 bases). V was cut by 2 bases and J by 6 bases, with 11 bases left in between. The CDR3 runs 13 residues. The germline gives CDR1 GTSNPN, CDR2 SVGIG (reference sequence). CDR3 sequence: CAWSSGGGQPQHF. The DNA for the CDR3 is TGTGCCTGGAGTTCCGGGGGCGGTCAGCCCCAGCATTTT.

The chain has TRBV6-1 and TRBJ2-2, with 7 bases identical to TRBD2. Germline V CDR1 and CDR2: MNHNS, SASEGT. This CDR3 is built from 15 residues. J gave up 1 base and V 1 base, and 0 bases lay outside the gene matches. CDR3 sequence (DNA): TGTGCCAGCAGTGAAGTAGCGGGGAACACCGGGGAGCTGTTTTTT. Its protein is CASSEVAGNTGELFF.

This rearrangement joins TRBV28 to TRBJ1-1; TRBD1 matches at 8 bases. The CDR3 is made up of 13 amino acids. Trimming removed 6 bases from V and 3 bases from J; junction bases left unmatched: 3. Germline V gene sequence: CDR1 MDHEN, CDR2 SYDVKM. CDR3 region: CASRVQGDTEAFF. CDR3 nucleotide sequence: TGTGCCAGCAGAGTACAGGGGGACACTGAAGCTTTCTTT.

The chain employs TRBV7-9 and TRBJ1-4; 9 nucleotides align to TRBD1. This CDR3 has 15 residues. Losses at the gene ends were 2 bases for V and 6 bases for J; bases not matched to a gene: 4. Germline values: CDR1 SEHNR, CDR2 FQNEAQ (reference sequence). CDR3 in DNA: TGTGCCAGCAGCTTATCGACAGGGGGATATGAAAAACTGTTTTTT. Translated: CASSLSTGGYEKLFF.